This is a list of T cell receptor beta chains from one sample in a study of CD8+CD57+ T cells in acquired aplastic anemia. From the reads, TCRdb called clonotypes with MiXCR, one entry per CDR3 protein. The profile covers about 120,000 distinct CDR3 sequences, with over 55% appearing a single time and 25% to 30% taken by the ten largest. Sequencing was performed on sorted CD4+, CD8+, or CD8+CD57+ T cells (not recorded which) from PBMCs. Source of these receptors: a human donor with aplastic anemia. The conserved cysteine and the conserved F or W are not part of the CDR3 here. The order of the fields is V gene, clone size, CDR3 protein. Not every row has a clone size; where given, it reads once, few, many or a size class.

>TRBV29-1|few
SVEATVQGWAEAF
>TRBV6-4|-
ASRYGVSGYT
>TRBV10-2|-
ASRADRVINTEAF
>TRBV20-1|-
SASGHSRNTEAF
>TRBV20-1|-
SAHGTVNSPLH
>TRBV7-3|few
ASSLTFNGYT
>TRBV19|few
ASIGAGTNTGELF
>TRBV19|-
ASSKDAMNTEAF
>TRBV7-2|-
ASSLCSGQGYEQY
>TRBV28|-
ASSFPGTLWASYEQY
>TRBV12-3/TRBV12-4|few
ASSFGTSGGGDTQF
>TRBV29-1|-
SVARGEGGELF
>TRBV27|many
ASSLSGGEQY
>TRBV2|-
ARRQGWSPLH
>TRBV2|few
ASRIQGSPLH
>TRBV15|few
ATSRTTSGISYEQY
>TRBV7-9|-
ASSTQDEQY
>TRBV2|-
AGSFASGNTIY
>TRBV7-9|few
ASSLFHGEHEQY
>TRBV28|many
ASSFSAQETQY
>TRBV6-5|many
ASSRAPGGNEQF
>TRBV7-3|many
ASSYLRGRRENTEAF
>TRBV20-1|many
SARDLEEAKNIQY
>TRBV12-3/TRBV12-4|few
ASSGGFSYEQY
>TRBV19|-
ASSTTSRNEQY
>TRBV2|-
ASTRTGGPDGYT
>TRBV6-1|-
ASSVGDRVGHGYT
>TRBV30|few
AWIPGTGDSAEAF
>TRBV7-6|few
ASSLGSAQPQH
>TRBV20-1|once
SASRIAQF
>TRBV27|-
ASSFSNQPQH
>TRBV7-2|-
ASSPEGQRNYGYT
>TRBV29-1|-
SAWDRLSYEQY
>TRBV7-2|-
ASSPGLGADTQY
>TRBV10-1|-
ASSESRLHTGELF
>TRBV9|-
ASSVGDNEQF
>TRBV5-6|few
ASILSGVSYNEQF
>TRBV27|-
ASSWERTDTQY
>TRBV25-1|-
ASISLRTGGWTEAF
>TRBV11-2|-
ANSSKLGRGALDNSPLH
>TRBV15|-
ATTPGVASGGHEQF
>TRBV6-1|many
ASSGAGLEEF
>TRBV27|many
ASSFTETQY
>TRBV25-1|-
ASSEALGDIGNGYT
>TRBV7-2|few
ASRTGVLAKNIQY
>TRBV19|many
ASSIAGNSGNTIY